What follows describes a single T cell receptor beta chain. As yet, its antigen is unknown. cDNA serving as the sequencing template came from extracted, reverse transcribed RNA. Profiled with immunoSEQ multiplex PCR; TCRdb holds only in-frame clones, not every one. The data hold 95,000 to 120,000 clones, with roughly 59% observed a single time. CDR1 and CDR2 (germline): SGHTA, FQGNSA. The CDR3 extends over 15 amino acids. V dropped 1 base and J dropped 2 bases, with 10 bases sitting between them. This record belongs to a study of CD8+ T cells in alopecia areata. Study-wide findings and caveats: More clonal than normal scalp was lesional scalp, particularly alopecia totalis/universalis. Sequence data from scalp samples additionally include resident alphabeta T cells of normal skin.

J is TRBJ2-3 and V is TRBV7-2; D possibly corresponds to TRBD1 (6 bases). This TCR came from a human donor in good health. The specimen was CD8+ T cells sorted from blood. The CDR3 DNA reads TGTGCCAGCAGCTTAGGTGCAGGGGTCACAGATACGCAGTATTTT. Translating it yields CASSLGAGVTDTQYF.